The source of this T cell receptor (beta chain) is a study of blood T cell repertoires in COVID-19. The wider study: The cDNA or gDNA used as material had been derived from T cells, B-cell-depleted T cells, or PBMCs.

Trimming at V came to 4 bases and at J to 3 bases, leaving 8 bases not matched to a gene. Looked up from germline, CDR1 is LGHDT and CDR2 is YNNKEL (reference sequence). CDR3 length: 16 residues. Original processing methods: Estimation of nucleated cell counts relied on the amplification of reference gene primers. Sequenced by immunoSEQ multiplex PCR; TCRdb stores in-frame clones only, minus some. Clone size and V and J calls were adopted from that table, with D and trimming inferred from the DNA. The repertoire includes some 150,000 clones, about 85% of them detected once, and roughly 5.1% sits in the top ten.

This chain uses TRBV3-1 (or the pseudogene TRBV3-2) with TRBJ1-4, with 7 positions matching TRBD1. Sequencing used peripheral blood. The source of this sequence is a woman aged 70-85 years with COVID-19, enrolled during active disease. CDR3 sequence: CASSPFRTGSNEKLFF. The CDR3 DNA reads TGTGCCAGCAGCCCCTTCCGGACAGGTTCTAATGAAAAACTGTTTTTT.